The clone carrying this T cell receptor (beta chain) was seen at least ten times. Antigen unknown. RNA transcripts yielded amplified TCR beta CDR3 regions. During a first-round RT-PCR of the TCR CDR3, the HTBI primer set was used. In TCRdb, the multiplex PCR reads were re-called with MiXCR into one record per CDR3 protein. The repertoire holds some 50,000 distinct CDR3 sequences, with less than 60% as singletons. These data are taken from a study of T cells in Graves' hyperthyroidism and ophthalmopathy. The CDR3 is 14 amino acids. Trimming took off 7 bases at V and 2 bases at J, with 13 bases between the two ends. In germline, CDR1 is KGHDR, CDR2 SFDVKD. PBMCs were sourced from less than 13 ml fresh peripheral blood. Regarding the study as a whole: Ophthalmopathy onset followed model prediction by a median about six months.

V and J are TRBV24-1 and TRBJ1-1, with TRBD1 as a possible D gene (6 bases). Sequencing was performed on blood. The clonotype originates from a woman in her 50s with Graves' ophthalmopathy. The CDR3: CATRDSRGNTEAFF. The CDR3 region has the DNA TGTGCCACCAGGGACTCCAGGGGCAACACTGAAGCTTTCTTT.